A selection of T cell receptor beta chains follows, all from one sample in a study of CD8+ T cells in alopecia areata. The table came from immunoSEQ multiplex PCR; TCRdb's copy has only in-frame clones and leaves some out. The table records nearly 110,000 clones, around 84% of them present only once. The specimen comprised CD8+ T cells sorted from blood, sampled at week 24, from a patient treated with tofacitinib. The receptors shown here come from a human donor with alopecia areata. CDR3s include the opening cysteine and the closing phenylalanine or tryptophan. A D gene is named only where the DNA matches it firmly. For some rows the clone size is stated as once, few or many, or as a class when expanded; others skip it.

v_gene: TRBV4-3; d_gene: TRBD2; abundance: few; j_gene: TRBJ2-4; CDR3nt: TGCGCCAGCAGCCCCACTAGCGGGGCCGCCAAAAACATTCAGTACTTC; CDR3aa: CASSPTSGAAKNIQYF
v_gene: TRBV29-1; d_gene: .; abundance: .; j_gene: TRBJ2-7; CDR3nt: TGCAGCGTTCGTCAAGACGAGCAGTACTTC; CDR3aa: CSVRQDEQYF
v_gene: TRBV2; d_gene: .; abundance: .; j_gene: TRBJ1-1; CDR3nt: TGTGCCAGCAGTGAAGCAAACTACATGGCTGAAGCTTTCTTT; CDR3aa: CASSEANYMAEAFF
v_gene: TRBV7-9; d_gene: .; abundance: .; j_gene: TRBJ2-5; CDR3nt: TGTGCCAGCAGTATAAGGGTCGGGGAGACCCAGTACTTC; CDR3aa: CASSIRVGETQYF
v_gene: TRBV4-3; d_gene: .; abundance: few; j_gene: TRBJ2-1; CDR3nt: TGCGCCAGCAGCCAAGATCAGCTGGGCTATGAGCAGTTCTTC; CDR3aa: CASSQDQLGYEQFF
v_gene: TRBV7-8; d_gene: TRBD1; abundance: .; j_gene: TRBJ2-7; CDR3nt: TGTGCCAGCAGCTATGGGACAGGGGGCTCCTACGAGCAGTACTTC; CDR3aa: CASSYGTGGSYEQYF
v_gene: TRBV5-1; d_gene: .; abundance: .; j_gene: TRBJ1-2; CDR3nt: TGCGCCAGCAGCTTGCCGGGAGGCGGGGGCGCATCCGATGGCTACACCTTC; CDR3aa: CASSLPGGGGASDGYTF
v_gene: TRBV4-3; d_gene: .; abundance: .; j_gene: TRBJ2-1; CDR3nt: TGCGCCAGCAGCCAAGAACCCGGGGGCTACAATGAGCAGTTCTTC; CDR3aa: CASSQEPGGYNEQFF
v_gene: TRBV7-9; d_gene: .; abundance: .; j_gene: TRBJ2-7; CDR3nt: TGTGCCAGCAGCTCCCCGACAGGCCCCGACGAGCAGTACTTC; CDR3aa: CASSSPTGPDEQYF
v_gene: TRBV7-9; d_gene: .; abundance: .; j_gene: TRBJ1-4; CDR3nt: TGTGCCAGCAGCTTAGCTGGAGGGGAAAAACTGTTTTTT; CDR3aa: CASSLAGGEKLFF
v_gene: TRBV7-9; d_gene: .; abundance: .; j_gene: TRBJ2-2; CDR3nt: TGTGCCAGCAAAGACGGGGAGCTGTTTTTT; CDR3aa: CASKDGELFF
v_gene: TRBV19; d_gene: TRBD2; abundance: .; j_gene: TRBJ2-3; CDR3nt: TGTGCCAGTAGTCTCCGCGTCGGGGGGAGCACAGATACGCAGTATTTT; CDR3aa: CASSLRVGGSTDTQYF
v_gene: TRBV6-5; d_gene: .; abundance: .; j_gene: TRBJ1-1; CDR3nt: TGTGCCAGCAGTTACCACCGGGACGGCGCTGAAGCTTTCTTT; CDR3aa: CASSYHRDGAEAFF
v_gene: TRBV18; d_gene: .; abundance: .; j_gene: TRBJ2-5; CDR3nt: TGTGCCAGCTCACCCCAATTTAAGGAGACCCAGTACTTC; CDR3aa: CASSPQFKETQYF
v_gene: TRBV5-4; d_gene: .; abundance: .; j_gene: TRBJ2-1; CDR3nt: TGTGCCAGCAGCTTCCGGAATGAGCAGTTCTTC; CDR3aa: CASSFRNEQFF
v_gene: TRBV7-6; d_gene: TRBD1; abundance: .; j_gene: TRBJ2-3; CDR3nt: TGTGCCAGCAGCTGGGGACAGGCCACAGATACGCAGTATTTT; CDR3aa: CASSWGQATDTQYF
v_gene: TRBV4-2; d_gene: .; abundance: .; j_gene: TRBJ1-2; CDR3nt: TGTGCCAGCAGCCAAGGCTCCACAGGGCGCAATGGCTACACCTTC; CDR3aa: CASSQGSTGRNGYTF
v_gene: TRBV5-4; d_gene: .; abundance: .; j_gene: TRBJ1-5; CDR3nt: TGTGCCAGCAGCTTTGGTGGGCGGGGATCCCACAATCAGCCCCAGCATTTT; CDR3aa: CASSFGGRGSHNQPQHF
v_gene: TRBV4-2; d_gene: .; abundance: once; j_gene: TRBJ1-1; CDR3nt: TGTGCCAGCAGCTTTAGTTCCCAGACCCGTATGGACACTGAAGCTTTCTTT; CDR3aa: CASSFSSQTRMDTEAFF
v_gene: TRBV6-6; d_gene: .; abundance: once; j_gene: TRBJ2-7; CDR3nt: TGTGCCAGCAGTTACTCGAATTCGGAGTACGAGCAGTACTTC; CDR3aa: CASSYSNSEYEQYF
v_gene: TRBV6-6; d_gene: .; abundance: .; j_gene: TRBJ2-1; CDR3nt: TGTGCCAGCAGTTATCGAGGAGGGGGAGAAGAGCAGTTCTTC; CDR3aa: CASSYRGGGEEQFF
v_gene: TRBV4-1; d_gene: TRBD1; abundance: .; j_gene: TRBJ1-1; CDR3nt: TGCGCCAGCAGCCAAGAAGGCAGGGGGCTTACTGAAGCTTTCTTT; CDR3aa: CASSQEGRGLTEAFF
v_gene: TRBV4-3; d_gene: .; abundance: .; j_gene: TRBJ2-7; CDR3nt: TGCGCCAGCAGCCAAGGACCGGGACGGAAAAAATCCTACGAGCAGTACTTC; CDR3aa: CASSQGPGRKKSYEQYF
v_gene: TRBV11-2; d_gene: .; abundance: .; j_gene: TRBJ2-5; CDR3nt: TGTGCCAGCAGCTGGGCAAGTCATTCGGAGACCCAGTACTTC; CDR3aa: CASSWASHSETQYF
v_gene: TRBV11-2; d_gene: TRBD2; abundance: .; j_gene: TRBJ2-3; CDR3nt: TGTGCCAGCAGCTTGAGCGGGGGCGGCACAGATACGCAGTATTTT; CDR3aa: CASSLSGGGTDTQYF
v_gene: TRBV9; d_gene: .; abundance: .; j_gene: TRBJ2-4; CDR3nt: TGTGCCAGCGAAGGGGCTCAAAACATTCAGTACTTC; CDR3aa: CASEGAQNIQYF
v_gene: TRBV27; d_gene: .; abundance: once; j_gene: TRBJ2-6; CDR3nt: TGTGCCAGCAGTCTGGCTGGGGCCAACGTCCTGACTTTC; CDR3aa: CASSLAGANVLTF
v_gene: TRBV5-6; d_gene: TRBD1; abundance: .; j_gene: TRBJ1-2; CDR3nt: TGTGCCAGCAGCCTAATTTCCGGACAGGGGCGTCATGGCTACACCTTC; CDR3aa: CASSLISGQGRHGYTF
v_gene: TRBV7-2; d_gene: TRBD2; abundance: .; j_gene: TRBJ2-1; CDR3nt: TGTGCCAGCAGCCCAGCGGGGGGGCTAGATGAGCAGTTCTTC; CDR3aa: CASSPAGGLDEQFF